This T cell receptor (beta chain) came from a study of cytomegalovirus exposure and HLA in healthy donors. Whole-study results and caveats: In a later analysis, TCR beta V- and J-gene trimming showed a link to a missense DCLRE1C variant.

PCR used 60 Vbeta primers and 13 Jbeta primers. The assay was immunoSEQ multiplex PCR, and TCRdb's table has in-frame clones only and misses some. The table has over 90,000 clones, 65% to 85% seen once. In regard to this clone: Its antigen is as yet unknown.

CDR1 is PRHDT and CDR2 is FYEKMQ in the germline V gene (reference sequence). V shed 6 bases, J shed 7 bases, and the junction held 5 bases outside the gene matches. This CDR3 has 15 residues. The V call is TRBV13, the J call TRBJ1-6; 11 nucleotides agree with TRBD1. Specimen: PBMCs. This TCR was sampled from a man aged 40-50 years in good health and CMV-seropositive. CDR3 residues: CASRGTGGANSPLHF. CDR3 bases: TGTGCCAGCAGAGGGACAGGGGGTGCAAATTCACCCCTCCACTTT.